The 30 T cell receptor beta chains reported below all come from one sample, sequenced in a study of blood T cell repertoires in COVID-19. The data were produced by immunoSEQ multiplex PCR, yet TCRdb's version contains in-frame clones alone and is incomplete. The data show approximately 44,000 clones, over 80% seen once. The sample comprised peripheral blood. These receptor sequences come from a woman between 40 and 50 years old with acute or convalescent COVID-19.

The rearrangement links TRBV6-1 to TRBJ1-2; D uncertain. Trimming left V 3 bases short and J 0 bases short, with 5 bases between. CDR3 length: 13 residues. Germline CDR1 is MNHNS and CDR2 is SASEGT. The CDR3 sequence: CASSDLSNYGYTF. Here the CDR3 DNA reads TGTGCCAGCAGTGACCTATCTAACTATGGCTACACCTTC.

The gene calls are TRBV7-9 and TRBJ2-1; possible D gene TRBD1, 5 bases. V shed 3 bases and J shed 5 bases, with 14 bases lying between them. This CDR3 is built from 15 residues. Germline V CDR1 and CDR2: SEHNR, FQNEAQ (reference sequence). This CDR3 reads CASSFYRQPNNEQFF. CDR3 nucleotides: TGTGCCAGCAGCTTTTACAGGCAACCCAACAATGAGCAGTTCTTC.

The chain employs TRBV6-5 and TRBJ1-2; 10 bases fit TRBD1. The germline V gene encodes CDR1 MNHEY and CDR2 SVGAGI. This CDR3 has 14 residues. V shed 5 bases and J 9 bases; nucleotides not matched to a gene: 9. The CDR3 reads CASSSGTGERSYTF. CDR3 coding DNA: TGTGCCAGCAGTAGCGGGACAGGGGAACGGAGCTACACCTTC.

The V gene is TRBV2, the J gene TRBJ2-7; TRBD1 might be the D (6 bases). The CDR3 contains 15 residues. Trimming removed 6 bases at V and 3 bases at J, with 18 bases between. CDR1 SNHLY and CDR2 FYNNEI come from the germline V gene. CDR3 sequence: CASRSGTNIIYEQYF. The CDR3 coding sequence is TGTGCCAGCAGGTCCGGGACAAACATTATCTACGAGCAGTACTTC.

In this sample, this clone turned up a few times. CDR3 residues: CASSSSGRSETQYF. CDR3 DNA sequence: TGTGCCAGCAGTTCTAGCGGGAGGTCGGAGACCCAGTACTTC. The chain combines TRBV28 with TRBJ2-5; 11 bases line up with TRBD2. The CDR3 contains 14 residues. V gave up 4 bases and J gave up 5 bases; unmatched junction bases: 3. CDR1 and CDR2 (germline): MDHEN, SYDVKM. The full variable domain, its missing parts supplied by reference TRBV28 and TRBJ2-5, is DVKVTQSSRYLVKRTGEKVFLECVQDMDHENMFWYRQDPGLGLRLIYFSYDVKMKEKGDIPEGYSVSREKKERFSLILESASTNQTSMYLCASSSSGRSETQYFGPGTRLLVL.

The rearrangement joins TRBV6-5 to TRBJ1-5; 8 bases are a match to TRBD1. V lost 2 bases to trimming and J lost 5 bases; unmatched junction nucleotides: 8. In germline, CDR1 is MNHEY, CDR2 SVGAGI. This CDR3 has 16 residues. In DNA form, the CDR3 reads TGTGCCAGCAGTTACGGTGGACAGGGCCCTGATCAGCCCCAGCATTTT. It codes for CASSYGGQGPDQPQHF.

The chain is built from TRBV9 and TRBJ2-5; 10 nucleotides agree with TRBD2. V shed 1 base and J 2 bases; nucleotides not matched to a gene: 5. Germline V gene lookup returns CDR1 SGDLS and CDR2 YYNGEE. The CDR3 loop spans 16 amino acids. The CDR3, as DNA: TGTGCCAGCAGCGTAAGTAGCGGGGGGCATCAAGAGACCCAGTACTTC. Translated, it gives CASSVSSGGHQETQYF.

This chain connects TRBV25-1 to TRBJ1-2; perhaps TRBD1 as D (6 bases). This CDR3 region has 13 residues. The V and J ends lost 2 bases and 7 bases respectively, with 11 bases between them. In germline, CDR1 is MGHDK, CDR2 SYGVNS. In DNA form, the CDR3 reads TGTGCCAGCAGTGAACTAAACAGGGCTGGCTACACCTTC. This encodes CASSELNRAGYTF.

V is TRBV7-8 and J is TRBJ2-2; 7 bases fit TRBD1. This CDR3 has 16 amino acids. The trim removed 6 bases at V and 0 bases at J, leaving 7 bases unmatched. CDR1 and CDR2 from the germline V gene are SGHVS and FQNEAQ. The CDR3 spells CASSFTGATNTGELFF. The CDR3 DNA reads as TGTGCCAGCAGTTTCACAGGGGCTACGAACACCGGGGAGCTGTTTTTT.

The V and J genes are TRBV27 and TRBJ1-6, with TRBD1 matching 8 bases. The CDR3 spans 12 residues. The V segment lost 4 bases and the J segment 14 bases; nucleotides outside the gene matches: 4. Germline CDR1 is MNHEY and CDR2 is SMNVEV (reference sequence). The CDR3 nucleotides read TGTGCCAGCAGTTGGAACAGGGGGTCCCTCCACTTT. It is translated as CASSWNRGSLHF.

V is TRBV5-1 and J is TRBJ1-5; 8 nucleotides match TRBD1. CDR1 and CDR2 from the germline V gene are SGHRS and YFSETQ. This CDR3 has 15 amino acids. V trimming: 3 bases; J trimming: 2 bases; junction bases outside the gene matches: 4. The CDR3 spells CASSSVTGGNQPQHF. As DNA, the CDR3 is TGCGCCAGCAGCTCTGTGACAGGGGGCAATCAGCCCCAGCATTTT.

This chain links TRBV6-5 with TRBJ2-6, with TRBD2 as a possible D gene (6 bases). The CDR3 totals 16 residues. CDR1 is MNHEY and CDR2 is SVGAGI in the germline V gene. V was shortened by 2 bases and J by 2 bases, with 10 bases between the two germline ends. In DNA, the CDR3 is TGTGCCAGCAGTTACGCCCCGGGGGCTGGGGCCAACGTCCTGACTTTC. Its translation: CASSYAPGAGANVLTF.

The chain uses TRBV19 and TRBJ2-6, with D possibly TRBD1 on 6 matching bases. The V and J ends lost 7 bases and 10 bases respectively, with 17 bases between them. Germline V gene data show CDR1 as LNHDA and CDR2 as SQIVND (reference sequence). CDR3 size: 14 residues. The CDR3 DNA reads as TGTGCCAGTACCTTTTTGGGCCAGGGGAACGTCCTGACTTTC. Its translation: CASTFLGQGNVLTF.

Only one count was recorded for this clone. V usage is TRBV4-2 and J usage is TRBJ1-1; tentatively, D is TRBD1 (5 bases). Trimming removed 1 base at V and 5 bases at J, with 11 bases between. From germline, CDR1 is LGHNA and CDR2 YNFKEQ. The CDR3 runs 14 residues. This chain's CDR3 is CASSQVTRDTEAFF. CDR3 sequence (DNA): TGTGCCAGCAGCCAAGTAACCAGGGATACTGAAGCTTTCTTT.

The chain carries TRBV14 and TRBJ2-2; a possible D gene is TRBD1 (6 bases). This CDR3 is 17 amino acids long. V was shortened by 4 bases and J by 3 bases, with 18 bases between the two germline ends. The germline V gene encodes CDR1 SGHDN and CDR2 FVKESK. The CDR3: CASSPMGQGLHTGELFF. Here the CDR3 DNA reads TGTGCCAGCAGCCCCATGGGGCAGGGGTTGCACACCGGGGAGCTGTTTTTT.

CDR3 coding DNA: TGTGCCAACCGACAGGGATTGAACACTGAAGCTTTCTTT. Its translation is CANRQGLNTEAFF. J is TRBJ1-1 and V is TRBV10-3, with TRBD1 identical over 7 bases. CDR3 length: 13 amino acids. J lost 0 bases, V lost 10 bases, and 5 bases had no gene match. Germline V gives CDR1 ENHRY, CDR2 SYGVKD.

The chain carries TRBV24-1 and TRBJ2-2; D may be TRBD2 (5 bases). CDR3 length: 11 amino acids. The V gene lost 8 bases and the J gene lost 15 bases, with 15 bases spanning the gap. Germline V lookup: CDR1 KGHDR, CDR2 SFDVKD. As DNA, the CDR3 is TGTGCCACCACCCACGGGGATGGGTTGTTTTTT. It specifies CATTHGDGLFF.

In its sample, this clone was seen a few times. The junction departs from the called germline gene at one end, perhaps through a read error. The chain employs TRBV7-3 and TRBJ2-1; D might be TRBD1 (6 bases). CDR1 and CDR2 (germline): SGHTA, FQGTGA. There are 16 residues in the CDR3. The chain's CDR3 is CASSLTRERGNNEQFF. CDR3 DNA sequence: TGTGCCAGCAGCCTAACGAGGGAGAGGGGGAACAATGAGCAGTTCTTC.

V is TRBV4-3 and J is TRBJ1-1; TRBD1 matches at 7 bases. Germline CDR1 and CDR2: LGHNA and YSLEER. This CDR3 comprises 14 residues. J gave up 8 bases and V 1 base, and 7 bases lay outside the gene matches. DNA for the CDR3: TGCGCCAGCAGCCAAGTCTACCGGGACAGCGAAGCTTTCTTT. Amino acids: CASSQVYRDSEAFF.

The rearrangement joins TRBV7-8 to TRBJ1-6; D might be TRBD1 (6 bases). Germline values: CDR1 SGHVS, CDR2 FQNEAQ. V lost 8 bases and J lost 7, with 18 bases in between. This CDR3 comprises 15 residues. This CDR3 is CASRRGGRENSPLHF. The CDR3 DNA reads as TGTGCCAGCCGCAGAGGGGGACGGGAGAATTCACCCCTCCACTTT. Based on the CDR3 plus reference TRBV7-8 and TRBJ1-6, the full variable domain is GAGVSQSPRYKVAKRGQDVALRCDPISGHVSLFWYQQALGQGPEFLTYFQNEAQLDKSGLPSDRFFAERPEGSVSTLKIQRTQQEDSAVYLCASRRGGRENSPLHFGNGTRLTVT.

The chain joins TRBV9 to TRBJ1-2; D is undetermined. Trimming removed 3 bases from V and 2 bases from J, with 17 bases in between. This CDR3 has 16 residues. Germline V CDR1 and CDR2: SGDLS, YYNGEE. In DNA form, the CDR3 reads TGTGCCAGCAGCGCGGGAGGGCAGGTGGGGAACTATGGCTACACCTTC. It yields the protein CASSAGGQVGNYGYTF.

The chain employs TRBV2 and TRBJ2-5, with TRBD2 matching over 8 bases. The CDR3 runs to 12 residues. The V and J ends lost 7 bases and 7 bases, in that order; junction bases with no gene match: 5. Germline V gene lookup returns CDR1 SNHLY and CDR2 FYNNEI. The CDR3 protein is CASTGGMGTQYF. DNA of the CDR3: TGTGCCAGCACGGGGGGGATGGGGACCCAGTACTTC.

Here the CDR3 DNA reads TGTGCCAGCAGAAGACAGGGGGCTAAGACCCAGTACTTC. Its protein product is CASRRQGAKTQYF. J is TRBJ2-5 and V is TRBV28; TRBD1 matches 10 bases. The germline V gene encodes CDR1 MDHEN and CDR2 SYDVKM. J gave up 6 bases and V 6 bases, and 4 bases lay outside the gene matches. This CDR3 has 13 amino acids.

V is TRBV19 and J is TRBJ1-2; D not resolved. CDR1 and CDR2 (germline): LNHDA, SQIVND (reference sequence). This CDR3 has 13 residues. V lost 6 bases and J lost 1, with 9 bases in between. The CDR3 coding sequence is TGTGCCAGTAGCCTCAGACTTAACTATGGCTACACCTTC. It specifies CASSLRLNYGYTF.

CDR3 sequence: CASSHGTITNEKLFF. For the CDR3, the DNA is TGTGCCAGTAGTCATGGGACAATAACTAATGAAAAACTGTTTTTT. The rearrangement uses TRBV19 and TRBJ1-4; TRBD1 might be the D (6 bases). This CDR3 region has 15 residues. The V end was cut by 5 bases, the J end by 1 base, with 11 bases between. Germline CDR1 is LNHDA and CDR2 is SQIVND (reference sequence).

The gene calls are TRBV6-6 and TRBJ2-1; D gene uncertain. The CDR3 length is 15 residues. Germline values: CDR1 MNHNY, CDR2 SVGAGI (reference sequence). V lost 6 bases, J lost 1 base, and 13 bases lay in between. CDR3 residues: CASRSLPKSYNEQFF. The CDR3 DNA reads TGTGCCAGCAGATCACTACCCAAGTCCTACAATGAGCAGTTCTTC.

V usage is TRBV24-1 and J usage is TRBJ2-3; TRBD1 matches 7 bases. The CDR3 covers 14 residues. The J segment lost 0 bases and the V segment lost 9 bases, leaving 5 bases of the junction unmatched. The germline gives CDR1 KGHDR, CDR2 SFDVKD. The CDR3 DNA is TGTGCCACCTCACCGGGACAGAGCACAGATACGCAGTATTTT. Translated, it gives CATSPGQSTDTQYF.

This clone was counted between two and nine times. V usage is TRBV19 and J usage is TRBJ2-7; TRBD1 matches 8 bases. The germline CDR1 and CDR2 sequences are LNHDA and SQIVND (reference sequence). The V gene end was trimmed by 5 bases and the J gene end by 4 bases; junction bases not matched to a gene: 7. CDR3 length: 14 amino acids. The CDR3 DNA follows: TGTGCCAGTAGTCGACAGGGGAGAACTTACGAGCAGTACTTC. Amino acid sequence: CASSRQGRTYEQYF.

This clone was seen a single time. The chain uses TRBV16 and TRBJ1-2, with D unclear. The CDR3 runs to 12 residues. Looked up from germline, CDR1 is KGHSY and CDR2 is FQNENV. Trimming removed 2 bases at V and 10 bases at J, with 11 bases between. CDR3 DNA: TGTGCCAGCAGCCAAGGGAGCCTCGACTACACCTTC. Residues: CASSQGSLDYTF.

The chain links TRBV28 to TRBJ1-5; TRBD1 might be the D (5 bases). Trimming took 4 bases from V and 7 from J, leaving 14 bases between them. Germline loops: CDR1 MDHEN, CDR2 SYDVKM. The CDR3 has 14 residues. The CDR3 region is CASSSQGGRQPQHF. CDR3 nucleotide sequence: TGTGCCAGCAGTTCCCAGGGCGGGAGGCAGCCCCAGCATTTT.